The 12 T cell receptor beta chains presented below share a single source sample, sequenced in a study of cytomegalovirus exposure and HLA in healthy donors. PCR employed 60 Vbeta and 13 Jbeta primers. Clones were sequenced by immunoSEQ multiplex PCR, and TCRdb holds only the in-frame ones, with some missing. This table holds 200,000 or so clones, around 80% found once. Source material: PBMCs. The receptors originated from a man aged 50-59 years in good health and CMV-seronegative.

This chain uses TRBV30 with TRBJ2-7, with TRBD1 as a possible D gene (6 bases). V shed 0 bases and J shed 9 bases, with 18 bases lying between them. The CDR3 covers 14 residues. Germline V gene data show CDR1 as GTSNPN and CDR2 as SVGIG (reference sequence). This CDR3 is CAWSVRAGDTGQYF. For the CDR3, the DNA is TGTGCCTGGAGTGTACGCGCAGGGGACACTGGGCAGTACTTC.

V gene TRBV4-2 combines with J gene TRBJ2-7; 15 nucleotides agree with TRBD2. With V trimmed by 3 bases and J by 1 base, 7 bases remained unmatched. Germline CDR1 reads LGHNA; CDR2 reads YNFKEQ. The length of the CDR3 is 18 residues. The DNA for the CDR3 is TGTGCCAGCAGCCACCTGGGACTAGCGGGAGGTGAATCCTACGAGCAGTACTTC. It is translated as CASSHLGLAGGESYEQYF.

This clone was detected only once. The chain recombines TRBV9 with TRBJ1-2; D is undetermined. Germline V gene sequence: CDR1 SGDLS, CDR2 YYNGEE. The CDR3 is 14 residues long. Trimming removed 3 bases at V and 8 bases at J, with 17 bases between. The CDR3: CASSAGPGTMGYTF. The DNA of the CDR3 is TGTGCCAGCAGCGCAGGACCGGGAACTATGGGCTACACCTTC.

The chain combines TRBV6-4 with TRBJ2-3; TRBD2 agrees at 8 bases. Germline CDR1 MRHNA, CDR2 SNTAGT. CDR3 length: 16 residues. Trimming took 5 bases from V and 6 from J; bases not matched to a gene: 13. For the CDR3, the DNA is TGTGCCAGCAGTCCCCGGGGAGCGGGAGATGGGGATACGCAGTATTTT. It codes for CASSPRGAGDGDTQYF.

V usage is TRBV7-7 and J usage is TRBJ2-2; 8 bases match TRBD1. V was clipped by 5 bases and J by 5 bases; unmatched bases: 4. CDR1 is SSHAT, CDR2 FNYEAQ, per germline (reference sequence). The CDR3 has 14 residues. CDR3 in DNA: TGTGCCAGCAGCCTGACAGGGGCAACCGGGGAGCTGTTTTTT. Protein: CASSLTGATGELFF.

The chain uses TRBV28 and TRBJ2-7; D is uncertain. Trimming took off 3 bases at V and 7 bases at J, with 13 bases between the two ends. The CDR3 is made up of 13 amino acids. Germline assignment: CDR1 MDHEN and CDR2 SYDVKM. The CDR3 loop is CASSFLYTVEQYF. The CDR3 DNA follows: TGTGCCAGCAGTTTTTTGTACACCGTGGAGCAGTACTTC.

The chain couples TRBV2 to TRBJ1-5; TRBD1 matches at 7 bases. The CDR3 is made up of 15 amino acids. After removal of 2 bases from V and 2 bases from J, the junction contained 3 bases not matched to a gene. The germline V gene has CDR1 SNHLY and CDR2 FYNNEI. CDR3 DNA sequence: TGTGCCAGCAGTGAAACTGGACAGGGCAATCAGCCCCAGCATTTT. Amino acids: CASSETGQGNQPQHF.

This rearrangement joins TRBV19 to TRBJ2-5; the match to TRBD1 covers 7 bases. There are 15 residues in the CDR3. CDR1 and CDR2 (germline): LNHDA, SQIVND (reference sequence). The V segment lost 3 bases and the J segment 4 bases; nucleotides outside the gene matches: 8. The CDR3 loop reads CASSIQTGIAETQYF. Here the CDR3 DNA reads TGTGCCAGTAGTATTCAGACAGGGATAGCAGAGACCCAGTACTTC.

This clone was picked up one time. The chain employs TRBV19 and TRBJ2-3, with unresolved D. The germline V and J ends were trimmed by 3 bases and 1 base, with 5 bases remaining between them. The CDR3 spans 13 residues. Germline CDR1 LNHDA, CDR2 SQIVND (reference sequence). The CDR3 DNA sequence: TGTGCCAGTAGTATGTATGGCACAGATACGCAGTATTTT. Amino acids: CASSMYGTDTQYF. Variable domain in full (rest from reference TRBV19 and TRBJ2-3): DGGITQSPKYLFRKEGQNVTLSCEQNLNHDAMYWYRQDPGQGLRLIYYSQIVNDFQKGDIAEGYSVSREKKESFPLTVTSAQKNPTAFYLCASSMYGTDTQYFGPGTRLTVL.

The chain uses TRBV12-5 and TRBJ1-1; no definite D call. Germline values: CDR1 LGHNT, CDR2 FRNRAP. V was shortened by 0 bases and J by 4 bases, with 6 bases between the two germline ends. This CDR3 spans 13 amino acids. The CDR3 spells CASGLVRGTEAFF. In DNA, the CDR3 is TGTGCTAGTGGTTTGGTACGAGGCACTGAAGCTTTCTTT.

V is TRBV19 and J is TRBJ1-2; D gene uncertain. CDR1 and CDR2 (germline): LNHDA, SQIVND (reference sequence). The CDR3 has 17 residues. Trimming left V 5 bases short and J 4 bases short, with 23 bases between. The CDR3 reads CASSSSHSPFGVYGYTF. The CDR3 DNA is TGTGCCAGTAGTTCCTCCCACAGTCCCTTCGGCGTCTATGGCTACACCTTC.

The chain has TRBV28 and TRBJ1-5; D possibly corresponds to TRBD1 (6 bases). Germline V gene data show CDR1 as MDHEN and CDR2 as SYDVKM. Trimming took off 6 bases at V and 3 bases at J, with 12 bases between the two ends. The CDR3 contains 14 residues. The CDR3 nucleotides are TGTGCCAGCAGCAGGGGTGGGACCAATCAGCCCCAGCATTTT. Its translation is CASSRGGTNQPQHF.